This T cell receptor (beta chain) was profiled in a study of blood T cell repertoires in COVID-19. Study details: Samples came from the United States, Italy and Spain, spanning acute and convalescent COVID-19. The cDNA or gDNA used as material had been derived from T cells, B-cell-depleted T cells, or PBMCs.

The authors' processing: Nucleated cell counts were estimated from reference gene primer amplification. The assay was immunoSEQ multiplex PCR, and TCRdb's table has in-frame clones only and misses some. V, J and clone size are taken as reported in that table, and D and trimming were inferred from the DNA itself. The sample comprises 130,000 to 150,000 clones, about nine tenths of which are singletons, and about 37% rests with the top ten. Germline values: CDR1 LNHDA, CDR2 SQIVND (reference sequence). The CDR3 length is 13 residues. Unmatched junction bases numbered 2, after V lost 5 bases and J lost 6 bases. This clone came up a few times.

V and J are TRBV19 and TRBJ2-2; 8 bases line up with TRBD1. The source is a man over 45 who had recovered from COVID-19. Input material: peripheral blood. CDR3 amino acids: CASSETGAGELFF. The DNA of the CDR3 is TGTGCCAGTAGTGAGACAGGGGCCGGGGAGCTGTTTTTT.